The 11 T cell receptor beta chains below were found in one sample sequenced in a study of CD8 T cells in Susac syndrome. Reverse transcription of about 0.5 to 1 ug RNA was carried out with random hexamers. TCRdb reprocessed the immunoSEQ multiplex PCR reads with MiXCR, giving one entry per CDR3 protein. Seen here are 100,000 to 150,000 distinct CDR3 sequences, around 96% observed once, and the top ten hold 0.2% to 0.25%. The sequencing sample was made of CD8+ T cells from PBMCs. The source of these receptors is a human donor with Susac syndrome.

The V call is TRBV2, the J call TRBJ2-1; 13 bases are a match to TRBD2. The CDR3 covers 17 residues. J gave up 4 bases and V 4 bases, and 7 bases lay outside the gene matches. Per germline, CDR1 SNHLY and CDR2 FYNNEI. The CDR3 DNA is TGTGCCAGCAGTGTGGAATCGGGACTAGCGGGATACAATGAGCAGTTCTTC. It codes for CASSVESGLAGYNEQFF.

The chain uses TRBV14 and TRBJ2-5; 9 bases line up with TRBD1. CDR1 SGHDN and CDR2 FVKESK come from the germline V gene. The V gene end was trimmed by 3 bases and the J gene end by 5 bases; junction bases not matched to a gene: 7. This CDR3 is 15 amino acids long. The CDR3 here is CASSQNRGRGETQYF. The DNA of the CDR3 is TGTGCCAGCAGCCAGAACAGGGGGCGAGGTGAGACCCAGTACTTC.

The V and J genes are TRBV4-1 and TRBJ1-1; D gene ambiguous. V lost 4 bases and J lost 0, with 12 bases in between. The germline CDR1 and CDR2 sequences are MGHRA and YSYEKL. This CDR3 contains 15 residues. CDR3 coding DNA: TGCGCCAGCAGCCTTGAGCCCGGGGTGAACACTGAAGCTTTCTTT. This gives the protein CASSLEPGVNTEAFF.

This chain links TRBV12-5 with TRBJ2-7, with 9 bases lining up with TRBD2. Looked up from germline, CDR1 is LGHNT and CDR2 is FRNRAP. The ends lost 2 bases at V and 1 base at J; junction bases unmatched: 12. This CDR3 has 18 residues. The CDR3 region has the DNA TGTGCTAGTGGTTTGTCGAGGCGGCCTGGACTAGCGTCCTACGAGCAGTACTTC. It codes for CASGLSRRPGLASYEQYF.

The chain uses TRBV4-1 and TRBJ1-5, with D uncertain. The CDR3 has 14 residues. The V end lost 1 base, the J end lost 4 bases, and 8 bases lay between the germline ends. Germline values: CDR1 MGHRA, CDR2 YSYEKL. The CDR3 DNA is TGCGCCAGCAGCCAAGTCACGGGAAATCAGCCCCAGCATTTT. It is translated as CASSQVTGNQPQHF.

The CDR3 is CASSSRTSGNGVTQYF. The DNA for the CDR3 is TGTGCCAGCAGCTCGCGGACTAGCGGAAACGGCGTGACCCAGTACTTC. This rearrangement joins TRBV3-1 to TRBJ2-5; 10 bases map to TRBD2. The CDR3 has 16 amino acids. Trimming took 5 bases from V and 7 from J; bases not matched to a gene: 13. From germline, CDR1 is LGHDT and CDR2 YNNKEL (reference sequence).

CDR3 amino acids: CASSLGLDGHNEQFF. As DNA, the CDR3 is TGTGCCAGCAGCTTGGGTCTAGATGGGCACAATGAGCAGTTCTTC. The rearrangement links TRBV5-6 to TRBJ2-1; D is undetermined. Germline V lookup: CDR1 SGHDT, CDR2 YYEEEE. Trimming removed 0 bases at V and 5 bases at J, with 12 bases between. The CDR3 has 15 residues.

CDR3 protein: CSAGLAAIQYF. For the CDR3, the DNA is TGCAGCGCGGGACTAGCGGCCATACAGTACTTC. This chain joins TRBV29-1 and TRBJ2-7; 11 bases align to TRBD2. This CDR3 has 11 amino acids. The germline V gene encodes CDR1 SQVTM and CDR2 ANQGSEA. The J segment lost 10 bases and the V segment lost 7 bases, leaving 6 bases of the junction unmatched.

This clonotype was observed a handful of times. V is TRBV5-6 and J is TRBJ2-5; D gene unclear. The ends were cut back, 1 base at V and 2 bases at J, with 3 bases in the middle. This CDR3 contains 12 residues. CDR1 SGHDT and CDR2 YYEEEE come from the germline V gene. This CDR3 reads CASSLTQETQYF. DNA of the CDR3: TGTGCCAGCAGCTTGACACAAGAGACCCAGTACTTC.

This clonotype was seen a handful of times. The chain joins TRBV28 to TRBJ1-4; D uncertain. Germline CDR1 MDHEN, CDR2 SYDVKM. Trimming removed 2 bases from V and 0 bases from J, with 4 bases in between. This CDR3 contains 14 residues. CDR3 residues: CASSLRATNEKLFF. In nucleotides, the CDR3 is TGTGCCAGCAGTTTACGGGCAACTAATGAAAAACTGTTTTTT. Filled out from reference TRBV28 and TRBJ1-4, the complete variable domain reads DVKVTQSSRYLVKRTGEKVFLECVQDMDHENMFWYRQDPGLGLRLIYFSYDVKMKEKGDIPEGYSVSREKKERFSLILESASTNQTSMYLCASSLRATNEKLFFGSGTQLSVL.

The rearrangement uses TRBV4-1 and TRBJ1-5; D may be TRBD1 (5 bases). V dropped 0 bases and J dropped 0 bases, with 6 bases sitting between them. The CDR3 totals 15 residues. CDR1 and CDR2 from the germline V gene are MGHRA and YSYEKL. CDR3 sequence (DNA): TGCGCCAGCAGCCAAGACACAGGTAGCAATCAGCCCCAGCATTTT. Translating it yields CASSQDTGSNQPQHF.